Below are 2 T cell receptor beta chains sequenced from a single sample in a study of OX40 agonist ivuxolimab in advanced cancers. Libraries were prepared by immunoSEQ multiplex PCR; TCRdb keeps only in-frame clonotypes and omits some of them. The top ten hold approximately 22% of the sample, which has some 35,000 clones, roughly 80% seen once. The source material was CD4+ or CD8+ T cells sorted from blood, sampled in a trial of the OX40 agonist ivuxolimab. The receptor set was obtained from an adult with an advanced solid tumor such as melanoma, head and neck, liver or kidney cancer.

The chain is built from TRBV2 and TRBJ2-3, with 11 bases lining up with TRBD2. The junction had 3 bases not matched to a gene; V was cut back by 5 bases and J by 2 bases. CDR1 is SNHLY, CDR2 FYNNEI, per germline. The CDR3 length is 15 residues. The CDR3 here is CASSRLAGITDTQYF. For the CDR3, the DNA is TGTGCCAGCAGTCGACTAGCGGGGATCACAGATACGCAGTATTTT.

For the CDR3, the DNA is TGTGCCAGCAGTTACACCAGCGAGAGGGAGCAGTACTTC. Encoded protein: CASSYTSEREQYF. The chain combines TRBV6-5 with TRBJ2-7; D is unresolved. CDR1 is MNHEY and CDR2 is SVGAGI in the germline V gene. Deletions cut 2 bases from V and 7 bases from J, with 12 bases between. CDR3 length equals 13 residues.